The 32 T cell receptor beta chains below were found in one sample sequenced in a study of cytomegalovirus exposure and HLA in healthy donors. PCR was performed using 60 Vbeta and 13 Jbeta primers. Sequencing was performed with immunoSEQ multiplex PCR; in TCRdb, only in-frame clones are kept and a portion is missing. Seen in this sample are about 67,000 clones; the ten most common clones hold approximately 1.8%. The source material was PBMCs. The receptors come from a woman aged 25 to 39 in good health and CMV-seronegative.

The chain links TRBV7-3 to TRBJ1-2, with TRBD1 matching over 8 bases. Germline-derived CDR1 and CDR2 are SGHTA and FQGTGA. This CDR3 is built from 16 residues. V was pared by 0 bases and J by 7 bases, with 10 bases of the junction left unmatched. The CDR3 DNA sequence: TGTGCCAGCAGCTTAACGGGGACAGGCGGCGCGGGTGGCTACACCTTC. This gives the protein CASSLTGTGGAGGYTF.

V and J are TRBV6-1 and TRBJ2-5, with D unclear. V shed 7 bases and J shed 2 bases, with 11 bases lying between them. Germline CDR1 is MNHNS and CDR2 is SASEGT. The length of the CDR3 is 13 residues. In DNA form, the CDR3 reads TGTGCCAGCAATCCCCAGTTACAAGAGACCCAGTACTTC. Translating it yields CASNPQLQETQYF.

The chain couples TRBV10-3 to TRBJ1-2; the match to TRBD1 covers 7 bases. Germline V CDR1 and CDR2: ENHRY, SYGVKD. The CDR3 is 13 residues long. J lost 3 bases, V lost 4 bases, and 2 bases had no gene match. CDR3 residues: CAISGTGDYGYTF. CDR3 DNA sequence: TGTGCCATCAGTGGTACAGGGGACTATGGCTACACCTTC.

The chain links TRBV11-2 to TRBJ1-6; D not resolved. Germline V gene data show CDR1 as SGHAT and CDR2 as FQNNGV. This CDR3 contains 15 residues. The germline V and J ends were trimmed by 5 bases and 6 bases, with 14 bases remaining between them. CDR3 loop: CASSPEMAPNSPLHF. DNA of the CDR3: TGTGCCAGCAGCCCCGAAATGGCCCCTAATTCACCCCTCCACTTT.

V and J are TRBV2 and TRBJ1-5; TRBD1 matches 7 bases. The CDR3 consists of 14 residues. Per the germline V gene, CDR1 is SNHLY and CDR2 is FYNNEI. Trimming at V came to 6 bases and at J to 0 bases, leaving 2 bases not matched to a gene. The CDR3 DNA reads as TGTGCCAGCAGGGGACAGTATAGCAATCAGCCCCAGCATTTT. It encodes CASRGQYSNQPQHF.

V usage is TRBV5-8 and J usage is TRBJ2-3; TRBD2 is a possible D gene (5 bases). Germline V gene data show CDR1 as SGHTS and CDR2 as YDEGEE. The CDR3 is made up of 15 amino acids. Trimming cost V 0 bases and J 4 bases, with 12 bases left between them. The CDR3 DNA reads TGTGCCAGCAGCTTGGTAGAGGAGGTTCCAGATACGCAGTATTTT. It is translated as CASSLVEEVPDTQYF. Looking up the rest from reference TRBV5-8 and TRBJ2-3 gives the full variable domain: EAGVTQSPTHLIKTRGQQATLRCSPISGHTSVYWYQQALGLGLQFLLWYDEGEERNRGNFPPRFSGRQFPNYSSELNVNALELEDSALYLCASSLVEEVPDTQYFGPGTRLTVL.

The chain is built from TRBV4-2 and TRBJ2-5; 11 bases map to TRBD2. The end of the DNA aligns better with TRBJ2-7, so the J call may be wrong. The CDR3 totals 16 residues. Germline CDR1 LGHNA, CDR2 YNFKEQ. Written as DNA, the CDR3 is TGTGCCAGCAGCCAAGATCCTAGCGGGGGGTTCTACGAGCAGTACTTC. Translation: CASSQDPSGGFYEQYF.

This sequence joins TRBV6-5 and TRBJ2-7; tentative D call: TRBD1 (6 bases). Germline lookup yields CDR1 MNHEY and CDR2 SVGAGI. This CDR3 contains 12 residues. V was trimmed by 6 bases and J by 3 bases, leaving 9 bases between them. The CDR3 is CASRSDSYEQYF. The DNA of the CDR3 is TGTGCCAGCAGATCGGACAGCTACGAGCAGTACTTC.

This chain joins TRBV4-1 and TRBJ1-4, with a weak D call TRBD1 (5 bases). The length of the CDR3 is 16 residues. Germline V CDR1 and CDR2: MGHRA, YSYEKL. Trimming pared 2 bases from V and 7 bases from J, leaving 17 bases between. The CDR3 nucleotides are TGCGCCAGCAGCCAAAGGATTACGGGGGTGGGTGAAAAACTGTTTTTT. Translation gives CASSQRITGVGEKLFF.

This rearrangement joins TRBV27 to TRBJ2-7; weak D call: TRBD1 (8 bases). The CDR3 runs 15 residues. Trimming removed 7 bases from V and 6 bases from J, with 22 bases in between. Germline CDR1 MNHEY, CDR2 SMNVEV (reference sequence). Here the CDR3 DNA reads TGTGCCAGCACCTCTCGACAGGGGAGGGGATCCGAGCAGTACTTC. Its translation: CASTSRQGRGSEQYF.

This chain connects TRBV18 to TRBJ2-7; 9 nucleotides agree with TRBD1. Germline assignment: CDR1 KGHSH and CDR2 LQKENI. J was trimmed by 1 base and V by 3 bases; bases with no gene match: 1. The CDR3 consists of 14 residues. CDR3 protein: CASSPGTGSYEQYF. The CDR3 coding sequence is TGTGCCAGCTCACCCGGGACAGGGTCCTACGAGCAGTACTTC.

The chain couples TRBV7-4 to TRBJ1-2; TRBD1 matches 8 bases. The J segment lost 8 bases and the V segment lost 5 bases, leaving 4 bases of the junction unmatched. From germline, CDR1 is SGHVT and CDR2 SQSDAQ. The CDR3 covers 12 residues. This chain's CDR3 is CASSHRGTGYTF. The CDR3 region has the DNA TGTGCCAGCAGCCACAGGGGGACCGGCTACACCTTC.

This chain links TRBV18 with TRBJ2-4; a weak D match, TRBD1 (6 bases). Per the germline V gene, CDR1 is KGHSH and CDR2 is LQKENI. The ends were cut back, 5 bases at V and 7 bases at J, with 15 bases in the middle. This CDR3 spans 14 amino acids. This CDR3 is CASSTTTGGNIQYF. The CDR3 DNA follows: TGTGCCAGCTCAACCACGACAGGTGGGAACATTCAGTACTTC.

The chain couples TRBV29-1 to TRBJ2-7; D perhaps matches TRBD2 (6 bases). The V gene lost 6 bases and the J gene lost 0 bases, with 12 bases spanning the gap. CDR3 length equals 13 residues. Germline values: CDR1 SQVTM, CDR2 ANQGSEA. DNA for the CDR3: TGCAGCGTGGATGCGGGACGCTCCTACGAGCAGTACTTC. It specifies CSVDAGRSYEQYF.

This chain uses TRBV5-1 with TRBJ2-7; D might be TRBD1 (7 bases). Trimming took off 4 bases at V and 6 bases at J, with 17 bases between the two ends. Germline lookup yields CDR1 SGHRS and CDR2 YFSETQ. This CDR3 comprises 14 residues. This CDR3 is CASSAGQLFVEQYF. The CDR3 DNA sequence: TGCGCCAGCAGCGCGGGACAGCTCTTCGTCGAGCAGTACTTC. Full variable domain (outside the CDR3, taken from reference TRBV5-1 and TRBJ2-7): KAGVTQTPRYLIKTRGQQVTLSCSPISGHRSVSWYQQTPGQGLQFLFEYFSETQRNKGNFPGRFSGRQFSNSRSEMNVSTLELGDSALYLCASSAGQLFVEQYFGPGTRLTVT.

This rearrangement joins TRBV30 to TRBJ1-3; 8 nucleotides agree with TRBD1. Germline CDR1 reads GTSNPN; CDR2 reads SVGIG (reference sequence). This CDR3 spans 12 amino acids. Trimming at V came to 7 bases and at J to 2 bases, leaving 1 base not matched to a gene. The chain's CDR3 is CALQGAGNTIYF. CDR3 nucleotides: TGTGCCTTACAGGGGGCTGGAAACACCATATATTTT. The full variable domain, its missing parts supplied by reference TRBV30 and TRBJ1-3, is SQTIHQWPATLVQPVGSPLSLECTVEGTSNPNLYWYRQAAGRGLQLLFYSVGIGQISSEVPQNLSASRPQDRQFILSSKKLLLSDSGFYLCALQGAGNTIYFGEGSWLTVV.

The J gene is TRBJ1-5, the V gene TRBV28, with D tentatively TRBD1 (5 bases). This CDR3 region has 15 residues. Germline values: CDR1 MDHEN, CDR2 SYDVKM. V was trimmed by 1 base and J by 2 bases, leaving 9 bases between them. The CDR3 reads CASSLSGSGNQPQHF. The CDR3 bases are TGTGCCAGCAGTTTATCAGGGTCCGGCAATCAGCCCCAGCATTTT.

This sequence joins TRBV4-3 and TRBJ1-2, with a possible D match to TRBD1 (6 bases). The V gene's germline CDR1 is LGHNA and CDR2 YSLEER. CDR3 length equals 15 residues. Trimming left V 1 base short and J 6 bases short, with 15 bases between. The CDR3 sequence: CASSQVGQGRDGYTF. Written as DNA, the CDR3 is TGCGCCAGCAGCCAAGTGGGGCAGGGGCGGGATGGCTACACCTTC.

V is TRBV18 and J is TRBJ1-1; no definite D call. Germline CDR1 KGHSH, CDR2 LQKENI. V was shortened by 4 bases and J by 0 bases, with 9 bases between the two germline ends. The CDR3 length is 14 residues. CDR3 coding DNA: TGTGCCAGCTCACGTAGGGAGGTGAACACTGAAGCTTTCTTT. Protein: CASSRREVNTEAFF.

The chain links TRBV11-2 to TRBJ2-7; TRBD1 matches at 12 bases. The CDR3 is 17 residues long. CDR1 is SGHAT and CDR2 is FQNNGV in the germline V gene. With 5 bases clipped from V and 1 base from J, the junction kept 9 bases outside the gene matches. CDR3 region: CASSTRGDRGLSYEQYF. CDR3 sequence (DNA): TGTGCCAGCAGCACCCGAGGGGACAGGGGGCTATCCTACGAGCAGTACTTC.

Points on this clone: Other DNA variants within this sample encode the same CDR3. The chain employs TRBV7-3 and TRBJ1-1, with TRBD1 matching 8 bases. Looked up from germline, CDR1 is SGHTA and CDR2 is FQGTGA. CDR3 length: 17 residues. Germline trimming cut 5 bases from V and 0 bases from J; bases unmatched to any gene: 11. The CDR3 loop reads CASSPGPGTGMNTEAFF. The CDR3 nucleotides are TGTGCCAGCAGCCCAGGTCCCGGGACAGGCATGAACACTGAAGCTTTCTTT.

This rearrangement joins TRBV7-2 to TRBJ1-6; no firm D call. This CDR3 has 14 amino acids. V was trimmed by 5 bases and J by 14 bases, leaving 19 bases between them. Germline CDR1 reads SGHTA; CDR2 reads FQGNSA. DNA for the CDR3: TGTGCCAGCAGCACATCGGCGGCGGCCCCCACCCTCCACTTT. This sequence encodes CASSTSAAAPTLHF.

The genes are TRBV7-9 and TRBJ1-2; weak D call: TRBD1 (5 bases). Trimming removed 4 bases at V and 6 bases at J, with 12 bases between. Germline V gene data show CDR1 as SEHNR and CDR2 as FQNEAQ (reference sequence). The CDR3 has 13 amino acids. The CDR3 nucleotides read TGTGCCAGCAGCTCCCAGGGCTTAGATGGCTACACCTTC. Protein sequence: CASSSQGLDGYTF.

V usage is TRBV4-1 and J usage is TRBJ1-1; the D gene is possibly TRBD1 (5 bases). The length of the CDR3 is 13 residues. Per the germline V gene, CDR1 is MGHRA and CDR2 is YSYEKL. The V and J ends lost 4 bases and 4 bases respectively, with 10 bases between them. The CDR3 DNA is TGCGCCAGCAGCCCTGGACACCTCACTGAAGCTTTCTTT. It translates to CASSPGHLTEAFF.

V and J are TRBV28 and TRBJ1-1; D gene ambiguous. The CDR3 contains 13 residues. The germline V and J ends were trimmed by 7 bases and 1 base, with 10 bases remaining between them. CDR1 is MDHEN and CDR2 is SYDVKM in the germline V gene. The CDR3 protein is CASTLGGNTEAFF. CDR3 nucleotides: TGTGCCAGCACCCTCGGAGGGAACACTGAAGCTTTCTTT.

This chain uses TRBV5-6 with TRBJ2-5, with TRBD2 matching 14 bases. CDR3 length equals 19 residues. Germline CDR1 reads SGHDT; CDR2 reads YYEEEE. The V segment lost 5 bases and the J segment 1 base; nucleotides outside the gene matches: 13. CDR3 bases: TGTGCCAGCAGTCCCAGGGGATTGACTAGCGGGGGGGGCCAAGAGACCCAGTACTTC. The encoded protein is CASSPRGLTSGGGQETQYF.

The chain joins TRBV11-2 to TRBJ2-5; 8 positions match TRBD2. CDR1 is SGHAT and CDR2 is FQNNGV in the germline V gene. This CDR3 has 15 amino acids. V lost 5 bases and J lost 5; bases outside the gene matches: 10. CDR3 residues: CASSLGTSRAETQYF. The CDR3, as DNA: TGTGCCAGCAGCCTCGGGACTAGTAGGGCCGAGACCCAGTACTTC.

V gene TRBV6-5 combines with J gene TRBJ2-5; no clear D gene. The V and J ends lost 2 bases and 9 bases respectively, with 19 bases between them. Germline-derived CDR1 and CDR2 are MNHEY and SVGAGI. This CDR3 is 15 amino acids long. The CDR3 loop is CASSYSEAFVSAQYF. The CDR3 DNA reads as TGTGCCAGCAGTTACAGTGAGGCGTTTGTGTCGGCCCAGTACTTC.

As DNA, the CDR3 is TGCGCCAGCCTTGGGATGTCGTGGAAGGGGGCAACGGAACTCACGAGTGGCTACACCTTC. It yields the protein CASLGMSWKGATELTSGYTF. V usage is TRBV10-2 and J usage is TRBJ1-2; 7 positions agree with TRBD1. Germline-derived CDR1 and CDR2 are WSHSY and SAAADI. J lost 7 bases, V lost 8 bases, and 31 bases had no gene match. The CDR3 sequence is 20 residues long.

CDR3 amino acids: CASSEAWTSGGAGYNEQFF. CDR3 sequence (DNA): TGTGCCAGCAGCGAAGCGTGGACTAGCGGGGGGGCCGGCTACAATGAGCAGTTCTTC. The V gene is TRBV7-2, the J gene TRBJ2-1; 15 bases align to TRBD2. The V segment lost 5 bases and the J segment 3 bases; nucleotides outside the gene matches: 11. Germline V gene lookup returns CDR1 SGHTA and CDR2 FQGNSA. The CDR3 covers 19 residues.

The V and J genes are TRBV29-1 and TRBJ2-1; possible D gene TRBD1, 5 bases. V was shortened by 4 bases and J by 8 bases, with 9 bases between the two germline ends. The CDR3 spans 11 residues. The germline V gene encodes CDR1 SQVTM and CDR2 ANQGSEA. The CDR3 region is CSVGDRYEQFF. Here the CDR3 DNA reads TGCAGCGTTGGTGACAGATATGAGCAGTTCTTC.

The gene calls are TRBV6-5 and TRBJ2-1; TRBD1 might be the D (5 bases). Per the germline V gene, CDR1 is MNHEY and CDR2 is SVGAGI. CDR3 length equals 13 residues. The V gene lost 9 bases and the J gene lost 5 bases, with 14 bases spanning the gap. The CDR3 reads CASGLKGDNEQFF. CDR3 in DNA: TGTGCCAGTGGGCTAAAAGGGGACAATGAGCAGTTCTTC.